The clone carrying this TCR beta chain was counted between two and nine times. This record belongs to a study of identical twins. From the 5' RACE reads, TCRdb called clonotypes with MiXCR, one entry per CDR3 protein. The sample contains hundreds of thousands of distinct CDR3 sequences, over 15% of which appear only once. The same specimen was also included in a second study, on T cells expressing NK-cell markers. That investigation notes: It was from sorted CD3+CD56+NKG2C+, CD3+CD56+NKG2C- and CD3+CD56-NKG2C+ T cells that TCR beta repertoires came.

The sample consisted of PBMCs. This clonotype originated in a woman aged 18 to 35 in good health.

CDR3 sequence reads: CASTRGGGTNEQFF. In DNA, the CDR3 is TGTGCCAGCACCCGTGGAGGGGGGACCAATGAGCAGTTCTTC. The chain has TRBV12-3 or TRBV12-4 and TRBJ2-1, with D possibly being TRBD1 or TRBD2 (6 bases each). There are 14 residues in the CDR3. With 7 bases removed from V and 6 bases from J, the gap between germline ends came to 16 bases.